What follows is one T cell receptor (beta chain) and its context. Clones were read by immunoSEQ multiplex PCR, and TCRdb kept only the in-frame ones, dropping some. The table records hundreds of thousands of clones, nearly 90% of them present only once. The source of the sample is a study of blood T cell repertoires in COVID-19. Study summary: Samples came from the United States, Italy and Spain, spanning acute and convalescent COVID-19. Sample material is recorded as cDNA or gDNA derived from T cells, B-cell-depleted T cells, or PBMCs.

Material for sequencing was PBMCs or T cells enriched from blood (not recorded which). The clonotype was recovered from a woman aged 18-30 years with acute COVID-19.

CDR3 DNA sequence: TGTGCCAGTAGGGGGGCCCCGAAGAAATATAGCAATCAGCCCCAGCATTTT. This sequence encodes CASRGAPKKYSNQPQHF. The gene calls are TRBV19 and TRBJ1-5; D might be TRBD1 (6 bases). Trimming took 6 bases from V and 0 from J, leaving 18 bases between them. Germline values: CDR1 LNHDA, CDR2 SQIVND (reference sequence). This CDR3 spans 17 amino acids.